Below, 21 T cell receptor beta chains from the same sample are listed, as sequenced in a study of shared clonotypes between healthy human individuals. Data came from immunoSEQ multiplex PCR; TCRdb stores just in-frame clones and leaves some out. The table shows hundreds of thousands of clones, with about 76% occurring only once. Sequenced material: PBMCs. These receptors were obtained from a woman aged 40 to 50 in good health. Some clones in this sample may be carry-over from other donors' samples.

J is TRBJ2-1 and V is TRBV28; 16 nucleotides align to TRBD2. V dropped 11 bases and J dropped 8; count of bases not matched to a gene: 12. The length of the CDR3 is 16 residues. CDR1 is MDHEN and CDR2 is SYDVKM in the germline V gene. CDR3 in amino acids: CASGTSGRVGIYEQFF. CDR3 bases: TGTGCCTCTGGGACTAGCGGGAGGGTGGGCATATATGAGCAGTTCTTC.

The chain has TRBV28 and TRBJ1-2; D possibly corresponds to TRBD1 (5 bases). V was cut by 2 bases and J by 4 bases, with 14 bases left in between. Germline CDR1 is MDHEN and CDR2 is SYDVKM. This CDR3 contains 15 residues. DNA for the CDR3: TGTGCCAGCAGTTTAGAGCCAGGCGGGGGCTATGGCTACACCTTC. Its protein is CASSLEPGGGYGYTF.

The gene calls are TRBV19 and TRBJ2-4; D may be TRBD1 or TRBD2 (5 bases each). V dropped 5 bases and J dropped 7 bases, with 24 bases sitting between them. The CDR3 loop spans 17 amino acids. Germline values: CDR1 LNHDA, CDR2 SQIVND (reference sequence). The CDR3 sequence is CASSAGPDTRGGNIQYF. In DNA form, the CDR3 reads TGTGCCAGTAGTGCAGGCCCGGATACGAGGGGTGGTAACATTCAGTACTTC.

V gene TRBV7-2 combines with J gene TRBJ2-2; D remains unclear. The V gene's germline CDR1 is SGHTA and CDR2 FQGNSA. The V gene lost 1 base and the J gene lost 2 bases, with 8 bases spanning the gap. The CDR3 spans 15 residues. CDR3 in amino acids: CASSLVAVNTGELFF. CDR3 in DNA: TGTGCCAGCAGCTTAGTTGCGGTAAACACCGGGGAGCTGTTTTTT.

The chain carries TRBV5-1 and TRBJ2-7, with TRBD2 identical over 7 bases. The V gene's germline CDR1 is SGHRS and CDR2 YFSETQ. V shed 3 bases and J 3 bases; nucleotides not matched to a gene: 18. The CDR3 loop spans 18 amino acids. CDR3 sequence (DNA): TGCGCCAGCAGCTCCCAATCGGGTGGCGGGAGAACCATCTACGAGCAGTACTTC. Protein: CASSSQSGGGRTIYEQYF.

This chain joins TRBV2 and TRBJ1-5, with TRBD1 matching over 8 bases. The CDR3 extends over 15 amino acids. Germline CDR1 is SNHLY and CDR2 is FYNNEI. Germline trimming cut 2 bases from V and 4 bases from J; bases unmatched to any gene: 4. CDR3 nucleotide sequence: TGTGCCAGCAGTGAACAGGGGGCGCGTAATCAGCCCCAGCATTTT. Translated, it gives CASSEQGARNQPQHF.

Concerning this clone: Within the sample, other DNA sequences also encode this same CDR3. The V and J genes are TRBV6-5 and TRBJ1-2; 9 nucleotides line up with TRBD1. Germline trimming cut 2 bases from V and 5 bases from J; bases unmatched to any gene: 6. CDR3 size: 15 residues. The germline gives CDR1 MNHEY, CDR2 SVGAGI. CDR3 loop: CASSYHRDRDYGYTF. The CDR3 DNA is TGTGCCAGCAGTTACCACCGGGACAGGGATTATGGCTACACCTTC.

This clone was counted once. A far bigger clonotype differs at one base, so this is likely a read error. Different DNA sequences within this sample yield the same CDR3. This rearrangement joins TRBV10-3 to TRBJ1-2, with D maybe TRBD1 (5 bases). CDR3 length equals 13 residues. The germline CDR1 and CDR2 sequences are ENHRY and SYGVKD. The DNA for the CDR3 is TGTGCCATCAGTGAGCAGGGCGACTATGGCTACACTTTC. Its translation: CAISEQGDYGYTF.

The rearrangement joins TRBV5-4 to TRBJ2-1, with TRBD2 matching over 8 bases. Trimming took 2 bases from V and 9 from J; bases not matched to a gene: 7. Germline CDR1 is SGHNT and CDR2 is YYREEE (reference sequence). This CDR3 spans 14 amino acids. The CDR3 DNA is TGTGCCAGCAGCTTTAGCGGGACCCTCGGTGAGCAGTTCTTC. This encodes CASSFSGTLGEQFF.

The rearrangement links TRBV6-1 to TRBJ2-2, with D unresolved. Germline loops: CDR1 MNHNS, CDR2 SASEGT. Trimming cost V 5 bases and J 6 bases, with 13 bases left between them. This CDR3 is 14 amino acids long. The CDR3 spells CASSLRPVPGELFF. The CDR3 coding sequence is TGTGCCAGCAGTCTCCGGCCCGTTCCCGGGGAGCTGTTTTTT.

The chain carries TRBV14 and TRBJ2-1; 12 positions agree with TRBD2. The CDR3 sequence is 16 residues long. The germline V gene has CDR1 SGHDN and CDR2 FVKESK. After removal of 4 bases from V and 12 bases from J, the junction contained 13 bases not matched to a gene. CDR3 residues: CASSPNSLLAGGGQFF. CDR3 bases: TGTGCCAGCAGCCCGAATAGCCTACTAGCGGGAGGAGGGCAGTTCTTC.

V is TRBV11-2 and J is TRBJ1-1; 8 positions agree with TRBD1. The junction had 3 bases not matched to a gene; V was cut back by 2 bases and J by 1 base. Germline CDR1 SGHAT, CDR2 FQNNGV. The CDR3 totals 15 residues. The CDR3 here is CASSLTGGTNTEAFF. Written as DNA, the CDR3 is TGTGCCAGCAGCTTAACAGGGGGGACGAACACTGAAGCTTTCTTT.

The rearrangement links TRBV6-1 to TRBJ1-4; D gene uncertain. V shed 5 bases and J shed 6 bases, with 16 bases lying between them. There are 15 residues in the CDR3. CDR1 and CDR2 from the germline V gene are MNHNS and SASEGT. CDR3 loop: CASSTRPGRDEKLFF. CDR3 nucleotide sequence: TGTGCCAGCAGTACGCGACCTGGTCGAGATGAAAAACTGTTTTTT.

The V call is TRBV5-1, the J call TRBJ1-1, with D possibly being TRBD1 (6 bases). The V end was cut by 0 bases, the J end by 5 bases, with 8 bases between. Germline V gives CDR1 SGHRS, CDR2 YFSETQ. This CDR3 is 13 amino acids long. This CDR3 reads CASSLEGTTEAFF. Here the CDR3 DNA reads TGCGCCAGCAGCTTGGAGGGGACAACTGAAGCTTTCTTT. Full variable domain (outside the CDR3, taken from reference TRBV5-1 and TRBJ1-1): KAGVTQTPRYLIKTRGQQVTLSCSPISGHRSVSWYQQTPGQGLQFLFEYFSETQRNKGNFPGRFSGRQFSNSRSEMNVSTLELGDSALYLCASSLEGTTEAFFGQGTRLTVV.

CDR3 coding DNA: TGTGCCAGCAGTTTAGGTCCAGGGGGCTATGAAAAACTGTTTTTT. Protein product: CASSLGPGGYEKLFF. The chain couples TRBV28 to TRBJ1-4; 8 bases agree with TRBD1. CDR1 is MDHEN, CDR2 SYDVKM, per germline. The CDR3 spans 15 residues. With V trimmed by 2 bases and J by 6 bases, 5 bases remained unmatched.

CDR3 sequence (DNA): TGTGCCAGCAGCTTAGCGCAAACTAGCGTTGAGTATGAGCAGTTCTTC. Its protein product is CASSLAQTSVEYEQFF. The chain uses TRBV7-9 and TRBJ2-1; 7 bases are shared with TRBD2. CDR1 and CDR2 (germline): SEHNR, FQNEAQ (reference sequence). Trimming took 0 bases from V and 8 from J; bases not matched to a gene: 10. The CDR3 totals 16 residues.

In its sample, this clone was seen a few times. The genes are TRBV30 and TRBJ1-5; D gene uncertain. V was shortened by 7 bases and J by 3 bases, with 13 bases between the two germline ends. This CDR3 region has 13 residues. From germline, CDR1 is GTSNPN and CDR2 SVGIG (reference sequence). The CDR3, as DNA: TGTGCCTTCGACCCAGGTTTCAATCAGCCCCAGCATTTT. Translating gives CAFDPGFNQPQHF.

This clone occurred a few times. The chain links TRBV28 to TRBJ2-6, with D perhaps TRBD2 (5 bases). The V end was cut by 4 bases, the J end by 1 base, with 17 bases between. The germline V gene has CDR1 MDHEN and CDR2 SYDVKM. This CDR3 has 18 amino acids. CDR3 nucleotides: TGTGCCAGCAGTTCTTTACCGGGGAGAGTATCTGGGGCCAACGTCCTGACTTTC. Protein: CASSSLPGRVSGANVLTF.

This rearrangement joins TRBV25-1 to TRBJ2-5; 11 bases line up with TRBD1. J gave up 10 bases and V 3 bases, and 10 bases lay outside the gene matches. Looked up from germline, CDR1 is MGHDK and CDR2 is SYGVNS. The CDR3 length is 15 residues. The CDR3 coding sequence is TGTGCCAGCAGTGAGAGGACAGGGGGCGATGGGGGCCAGTACTTC. Translated: CASSERTGGDGGQYF.

The rearrangement links TRBV30 to TRBJ2-4; 7 bases align to TRBD2. Germline V CDR1 and CDR2: GTSNPN, SVGIG (reference sequence). V dropped 2 bases and J dropped 4; count of bases not matched to a gene: 11. The CDR3 covers 16 residues. In DNA, the CDR3 is TGTGCCTGGAGTCCCCGACTAGCCGGGGTGAAAAACATTCAGTACTTC. Its translation is CAWSPRLAGVKNIQYF.

The genes are TRBV4-1 and TRBJ1-1; D gene ambiguous. Per the germline V gene, CDR1 is MGHRA and CDR2 is YSYEKL. The CDR3 loop spans 18 amino acids. Trimming took 4 bases from V and 0 from J, leaving 21 bases between them. Here the CDR3 reads CASSRTPQWMNMNTEAFF. The CDR3 DNA follows: TGCGCCAGCAGCCGTACTCCACAATGGATGAACATGAACACTGAAGCTTTCTTT.